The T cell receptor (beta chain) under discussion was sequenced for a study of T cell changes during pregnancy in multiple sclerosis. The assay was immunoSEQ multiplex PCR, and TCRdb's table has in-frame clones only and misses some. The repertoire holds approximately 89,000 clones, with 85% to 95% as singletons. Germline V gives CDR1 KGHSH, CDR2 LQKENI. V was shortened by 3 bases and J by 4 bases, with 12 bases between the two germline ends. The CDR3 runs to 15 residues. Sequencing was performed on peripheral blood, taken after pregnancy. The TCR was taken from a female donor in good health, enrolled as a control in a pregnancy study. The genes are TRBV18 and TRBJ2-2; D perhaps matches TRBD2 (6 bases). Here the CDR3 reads CASSPTSSGTGELFF. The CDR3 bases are TGTGCCAGCTCACCCACTAGCAGTGGCACCGGGGAGCTGTTTTTT.